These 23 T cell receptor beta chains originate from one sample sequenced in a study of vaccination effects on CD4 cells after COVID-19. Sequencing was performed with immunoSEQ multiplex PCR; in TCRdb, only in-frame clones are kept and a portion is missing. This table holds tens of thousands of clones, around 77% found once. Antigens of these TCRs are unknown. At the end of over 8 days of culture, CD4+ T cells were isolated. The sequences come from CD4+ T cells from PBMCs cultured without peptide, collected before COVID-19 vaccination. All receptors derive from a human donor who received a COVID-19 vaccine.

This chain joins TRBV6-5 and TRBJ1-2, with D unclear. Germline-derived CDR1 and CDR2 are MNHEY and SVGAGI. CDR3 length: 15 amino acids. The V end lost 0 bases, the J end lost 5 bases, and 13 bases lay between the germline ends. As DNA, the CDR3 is TGTGCCAGCAGTTACTCTGGGGAGGGAGGTTATGGCTACACCTTC. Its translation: CASSYSGEGGYGYTF.

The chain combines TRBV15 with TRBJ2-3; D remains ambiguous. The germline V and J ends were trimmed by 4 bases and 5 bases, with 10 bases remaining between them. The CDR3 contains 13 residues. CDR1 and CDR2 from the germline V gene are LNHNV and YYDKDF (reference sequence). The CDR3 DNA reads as TGTGCCACCAGCAAGAGACTCGAAGATACGCAGTATTTT. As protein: CATSKRLEDTQYF.

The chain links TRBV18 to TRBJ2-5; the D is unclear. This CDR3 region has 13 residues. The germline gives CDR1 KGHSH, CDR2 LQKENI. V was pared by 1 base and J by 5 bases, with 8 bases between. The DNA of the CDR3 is TGTGCCAGCTCACCACAAGGGTTGGAGACCCAGTACTTC. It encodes CASSPQGLETQYF.

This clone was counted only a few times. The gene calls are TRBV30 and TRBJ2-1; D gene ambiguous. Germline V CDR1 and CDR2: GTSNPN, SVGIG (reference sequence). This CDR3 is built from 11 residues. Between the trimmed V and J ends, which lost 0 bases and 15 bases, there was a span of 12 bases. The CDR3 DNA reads TGTGCCTGGAGTGTCGGCGCCCGGGTGTTCTTC. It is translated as CAWSVGARVFF.

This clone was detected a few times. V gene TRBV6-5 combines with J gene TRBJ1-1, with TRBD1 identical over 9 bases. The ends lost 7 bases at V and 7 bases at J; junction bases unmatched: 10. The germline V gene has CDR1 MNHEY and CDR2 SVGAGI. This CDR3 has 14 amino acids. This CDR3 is CASTATGGGGEAFF. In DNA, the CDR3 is TGTGCCAGCACGGCTACAGGGGGCGGCGGTGAAGCTTTCTTT.

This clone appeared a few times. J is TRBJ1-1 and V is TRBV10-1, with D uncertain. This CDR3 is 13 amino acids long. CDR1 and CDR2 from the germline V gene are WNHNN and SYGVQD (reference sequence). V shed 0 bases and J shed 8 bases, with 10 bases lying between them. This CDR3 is CASSESTGCEAFF. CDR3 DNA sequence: TGCGCCAGCAGTGAGTCGACGGGTTGCGAAGCTTTCTTT.

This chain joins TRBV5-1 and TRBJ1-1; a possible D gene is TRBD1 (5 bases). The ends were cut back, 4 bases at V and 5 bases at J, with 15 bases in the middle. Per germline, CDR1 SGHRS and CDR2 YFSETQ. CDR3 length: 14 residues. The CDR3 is CASSVTTGRTEAFF. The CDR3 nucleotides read TGCGCCAGCAGCGTTACCACGGGACGAACTGAAGCTTTCTTT.

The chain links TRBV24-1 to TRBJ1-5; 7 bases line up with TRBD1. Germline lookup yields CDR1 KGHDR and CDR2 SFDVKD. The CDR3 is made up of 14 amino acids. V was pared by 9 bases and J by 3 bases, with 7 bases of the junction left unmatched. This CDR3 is CATGGQVYNQPQHF. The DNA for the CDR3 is TGTGCCACCGGAGGACAGGTTTACAATCAGCCCCAGCATTTT.

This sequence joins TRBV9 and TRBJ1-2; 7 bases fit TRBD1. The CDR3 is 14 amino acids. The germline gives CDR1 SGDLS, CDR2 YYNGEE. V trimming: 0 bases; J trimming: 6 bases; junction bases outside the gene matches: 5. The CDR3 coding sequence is TGTGCCAGCAGCGTAGCTTGGACAGGAGATGGCTACACCTTC. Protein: CASSVAWTGDGYTF.

DNA of the CDR3: TGTGCCAGCTCGCGATCGGGGGACAGAGCCTCGAGTGAGCAGTTCTTC. Its translation is CASSRSGDRASSEQFF. The chain recombines TRBV18 with TRBJ2-1; possibly TRBD1 for D (7 bases). From germline, CDR1 is KGHSH and CDR2 LQKENI. The V gene lost 6 bases and the J gene lost 9 bases, with 24 bases spanning the gap. This CDR3 region has 16 residues.

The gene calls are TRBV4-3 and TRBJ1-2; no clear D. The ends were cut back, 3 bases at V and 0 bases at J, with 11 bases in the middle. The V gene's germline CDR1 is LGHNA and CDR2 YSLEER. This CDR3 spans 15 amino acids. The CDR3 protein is CASSQGYLANYGYTF. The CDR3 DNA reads TGCGCCAGCAGCCAGGGGTATCTTGCTAACTATGGCTACACCTTC.

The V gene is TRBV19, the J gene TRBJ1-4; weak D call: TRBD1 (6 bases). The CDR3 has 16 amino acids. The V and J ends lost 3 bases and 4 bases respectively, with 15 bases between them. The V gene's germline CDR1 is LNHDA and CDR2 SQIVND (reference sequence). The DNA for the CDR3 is TGTGCCAGTAGTATCTTCCCAGGGGCAAGTAATGAAAAACTGTTTTTT. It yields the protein CASSIFPGASNEKLFF.

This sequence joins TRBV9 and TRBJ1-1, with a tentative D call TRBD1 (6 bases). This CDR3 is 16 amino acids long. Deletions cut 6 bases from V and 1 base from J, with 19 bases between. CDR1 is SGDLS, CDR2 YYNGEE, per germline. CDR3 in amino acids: CASTRVAGASNTEAFF. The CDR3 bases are TGTGCCAGCACCAGAGTGGCAGGGGCTTCGAACACTGAAGCTTTCTTT.

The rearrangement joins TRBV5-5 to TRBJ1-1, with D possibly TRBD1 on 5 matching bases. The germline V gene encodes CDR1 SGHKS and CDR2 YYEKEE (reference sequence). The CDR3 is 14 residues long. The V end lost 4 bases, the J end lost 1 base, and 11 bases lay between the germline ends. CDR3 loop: CASSPGAGNTEAFF. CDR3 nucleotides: TGTGCCAGCAGCCCCGGGGCAGGGAACACTGAAGCTTTCTTT.

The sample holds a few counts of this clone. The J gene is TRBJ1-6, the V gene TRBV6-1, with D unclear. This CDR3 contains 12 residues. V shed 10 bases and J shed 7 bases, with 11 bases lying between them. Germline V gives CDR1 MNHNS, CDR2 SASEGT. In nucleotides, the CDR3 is TGTGCCACCCGTCGGTGGAATTCACCCCTCCACTTT. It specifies CATRRWNSPLHF.

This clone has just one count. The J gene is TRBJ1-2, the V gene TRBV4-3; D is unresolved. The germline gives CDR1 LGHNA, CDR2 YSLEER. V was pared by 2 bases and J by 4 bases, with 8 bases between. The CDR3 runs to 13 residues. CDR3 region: CASSQWTGYGYTF. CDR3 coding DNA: TGCGCCAGCAGCCAATGGACGGGCTATGGCTACACCTTC.

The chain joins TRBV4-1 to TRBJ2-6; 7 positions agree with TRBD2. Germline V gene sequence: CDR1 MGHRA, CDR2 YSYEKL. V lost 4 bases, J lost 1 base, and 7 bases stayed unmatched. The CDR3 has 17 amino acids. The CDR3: CASSRGGIVSGANVLTF. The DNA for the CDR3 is TGCGCCAGCAGCCGGGGGGGAATCGTATCTGGGGCCAACGTCCTGACTTTC.

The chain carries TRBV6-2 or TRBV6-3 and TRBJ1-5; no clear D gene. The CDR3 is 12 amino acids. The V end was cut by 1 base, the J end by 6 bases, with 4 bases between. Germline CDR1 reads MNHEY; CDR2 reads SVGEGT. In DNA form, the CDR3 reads TGTGCCAGCAGTTACTTAGGTCAGCCCCAGCATTTT. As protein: CASSYLGQPQHF.

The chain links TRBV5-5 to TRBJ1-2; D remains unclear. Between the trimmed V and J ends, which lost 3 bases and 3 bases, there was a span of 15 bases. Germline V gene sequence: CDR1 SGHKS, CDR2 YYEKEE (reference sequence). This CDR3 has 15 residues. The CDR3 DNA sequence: TGTGCCAGCAGCTGGAGCGCTGAGGTAGACTATGGCTACACCTTC. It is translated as CASSWSAEVDYGYTF.

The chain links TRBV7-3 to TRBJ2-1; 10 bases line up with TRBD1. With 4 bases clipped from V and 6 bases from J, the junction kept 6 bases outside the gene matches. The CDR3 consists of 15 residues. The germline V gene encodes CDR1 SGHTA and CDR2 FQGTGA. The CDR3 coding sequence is TGTGCCAGCAGCTGGCCGGGACAGGGGACCAATGAGCAGTTCTTC. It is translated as CASSWPGQGTNEQFF.

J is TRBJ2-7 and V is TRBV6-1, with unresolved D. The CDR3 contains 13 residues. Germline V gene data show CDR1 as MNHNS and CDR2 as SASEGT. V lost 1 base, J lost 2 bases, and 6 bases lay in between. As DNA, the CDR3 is TGTGCCAGCAGTGAAGTAGGGACCTACGAGCAGTACGTC. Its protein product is CASSEVGTYEQYV.

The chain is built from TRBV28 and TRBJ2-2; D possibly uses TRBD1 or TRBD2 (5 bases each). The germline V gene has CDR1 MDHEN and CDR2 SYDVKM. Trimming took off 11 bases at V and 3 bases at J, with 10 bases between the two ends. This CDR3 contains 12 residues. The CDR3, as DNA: TGTGCCTTGGGGGATTACACCGGGGAGCTGTTTTTT. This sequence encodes CALGDYTGELFF.

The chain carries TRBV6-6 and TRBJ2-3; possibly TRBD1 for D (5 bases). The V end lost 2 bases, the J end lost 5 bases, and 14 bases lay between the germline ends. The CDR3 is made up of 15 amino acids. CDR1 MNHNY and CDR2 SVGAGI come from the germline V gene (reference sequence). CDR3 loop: CASSYLVQGGDTQYF. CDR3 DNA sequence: TGTGCCAGCAGTTACCTTGTTCAGGGCGGAGATACGCAGTATTTT.